This T cell receptor (beta chain) was documented in a study of T cells expressing NK-cell markers. Whole-study results and caveats: In several donors, these clonotypes also led the CD3+CD56-NKG2C+ fraction. Each of about six donors carried dominant NKG2C+ clonotypes accounting for roughly 1.0-7.5% of CD8+ T cells.

Reanalyzing the 5' RACE reads, TCRdb keeps one entry per CDR3 protein, without DNA. The sample includes around 260,000 distinct CDR3 sequences. As regards this clonotype: Its specificity is not known.

This CDR3 is built from 14 residues. Germline V gene sequence: CDR1 SGHVS, CDR2 FQNEAQ. This clonotype was obtained from a woman aged 18 to 75 in good health. The V gene is TRBV7-8, the J gene TRBJ2-7; without DNA, the TCRdb call of TRBD2 cannot be checked. The sequencing input was blood T cells: a sorted CD56 or NKG2C T cell subset, CD4+ or CD8+ T cells, or bulk PBMC T cells (not recorded which). The CDR3 is CASSLRAGRYEQYF.